The 3 T cell receptor beta chains reported below all come from one sample, sequenced in a study of T-cell memory formation after mild COVID-19. One entry per CDR3 protein, called by TCRdb with MiXCR from the 5' RACE reads. The profile shows about 81,000 distinct CDR3 sequences, around 27% of them singletons. The sample consisted of PBMCs or a T cell subset sorted from them (not recorded which). These receptor sequences come from a man aged 18 to 29 who had mild COVID-19 (a few samples of this study predate the infection). Cell type and time point are not known.

The rearrangement uses TRBV5-1 and TRBJ2-7; a possible D gene is TRBD1 (6 bases). Per germline, CDR1 SGHRS and CDR2 YFSETQ. The ends were cut back, 3 bases at V and 1 base at J, with 8 bases in the middle. CDR3 length equals 13 residues. The CDR3: CASSWDTSYEQYF. Here the CDR3 DNA reads TGCGCCAGCAGCTGGGACACATCCTACGAGCAGTACTTC.

This clonotype has just a few counts. The chain joins TRBV7-3 to TRBJ2-3, with 7 bases lining up with TRBD2. The V and J ends lost 5 bases and 2 bases, in that order; junction bases with no gene match: 7. Germline V lookup: CDR1 SGHTA, CDR2 FQGTGA. This CDR3 is 15 amino acids long. CDR3 residues: CASSPSGENTDTQYF. The CDR3 nucleotides are TGTGCCAGCAGCCCGAGCGGGGAGAACACAGATACGCAGTATTTT.

This clonotype was detected a few times. CDR3 nucleotides: TGCAGCGTTGAAGTCTATGGAGAGAACACTGAAGCTTTCTTT. It encodes CSVEVYGENTEAFF. The chain is built from TRBV29-1 and TRBJ1-1; D uncertain. Trimming removed 1 base at V and 1 base at J, with 10 bases between. Looked up from germline, CDR1 is SQVTM and CDR2 is ANQGSEA. The CDR3 has 14 residues.